Presented here are 30 T cell receptor beta chains from one specimen sequenced in a study of technical replicates of blood from a handful of donors. TCRdb keeps only in-frame clones here, not all; method: immunoSEQ multiplex PCR. The profile covers 60,000 or so clones, with 97% appearing a single time and approximately 0.19% taken by the ten largest. The specimen was T cells isolated from PBMCs. These receptor sequences come from a human donor in good health.

CDR3 residues: CASSEGQGAPETQYF. The CDR3 nucleotides read TGTGCCAGCAGCGAAGGACAGGGGGCCCCGGAGACCCAGTACTTC. This chain joins TRBV28 and TRBJ2-5; 11 positions match TRBD1. CDR1 and CDR2 (germline): MDHEN, SYDVKM. Trimming cost V 6 bases and J 5 bases; bases outside gene matches: 8. CDR3 size: 15 residues.

The V and J genes are TRBV5-1 and TRBJ1-1; 9 nucleotides agree with TRBD1. Germline CDR1 and CDR2: SGHRS and YFSETQ. The CDR3 runs 13 residues. V lost 5 bases to trimming and J lost 4 bases; unmatched junction nucleotides: 3. The CDR3: CASRGQGGTEAFF. The CDR3 bases are TGCGCCAGCAGGGGACAGGGTGGCACTGAAGCTTTCTTT.

The chain carries TRBV6-5 and TRBJ2-1; 11 bases are a match to TRBD2. The germline gives CDR1 MNHEY, CDR2 SVGAGI. Trimming took 0 bases from V and 9 from J; bases not matched to a gene: 7. CDR3 size: 16 residues. CDR3: CASSYSASGRLSEQFF. The CDR3 DNA is TGTGCCAGCAGTTACTCTGCTAGCGGGAGGTTAAGTGAGCAGTTCTTC.

The V and J genes are TRBV30 and TRBJ1-6; D not resolved. This CDR3 comprises 13 residues. Germline V gene data show CDR1 as GTSNPN and CDR2 as SVGIG (reference sequence). Trimming pared 1 base from V and 7 bases from J, leaving 8 bases between. The CDR3 sequence is CAWSGDGNSPLHF. The CDR3 DNA is TGTGCCTGGAGTGGCGACGGGAATTCACCCCTCCACTTT. Drawing the rest from reference TRBV30 and TRBJ1-6, the complete variable domain is SQTIHQWPATLVQPVGSPLSLECTVEGTSNPNLYWYRQAAGRGLQLLFYSVGIGQISSEVPQNLSASRPQDRQFILSSKKLLLSDSGFYLCAWSGDGNSPLHFGNGTRLTVT.

The chain recombines TRBV6-5 with TRBJ2-6; D may be TRBD2 (5 bases). Trimming left V 5 bases short and J 2 bases short, with 7 bases between. In germline, CDR1 is MNHEY, CDR2 SVGAGI. The CDR3 spans 14 residues. Here the CDR3 reads CASSPGAGANVLTF. CDR3 coding DNA: TGTGCCAGCAGTCCCGGGGCTGGGGCCAACGTCCTGACTTTC.

The rearrangement joins TRBV7-9 to TRBJ1-4; weak D call: TRBD1 (6 bases). The germline V gene has CDR1 SEHNR and CDR2 FQNEAQ (reference sequence). Trimming pared 4 bases from V and 7 bases from J, leaving 13 bases between. The length of the CDR3 is 14 residues. CDR3 nucleotide sequence: TGTGCCAGCAGCTCAACAGGGTTAGGTGAAAAACTGTTTTTT. This codes for CASSSTGLGEKLFF.

V and J are TRBV7-2 and TRBJ1-2; D gene uncertain. Trimming pared 7 bases from V and 5 bases from J, leaving 17 bases between. The CDR3 is 14 residues long. Germline assignment: CDR1 SGHTA and CDR2 FQGNSA. Here the CDR3 reads CASKASITDYGYTF. CDR3 nucleotides: TGTGCCAGCAAAGCTTCTATAACAGATTATGGCTACACCTTC.

V is TRBV4-1 and J is TRBJ1-5, with 7 nucleotides matching TRBD1. From germline, CDR1 is MGHRA and CDR2 YSYEKL. Germline trimming cut 1 base from V and 3 bases from J; bases unmatched to any gene: 3. The CDR3 is made up of 15 amino acids. The CDR3 sequence is CASSQGTGDNQPQHF. DNA for the CDR3: TGCGCCAGCAGCCAAGGGACAGGTGACAATCAGCCCCAGCATTTT.

V gene TRBV7-8 combines with J gene TRBJ2-7, with 12 bases that match TRBD2. Per the germline V gene, CDR1 is SGHVS and CDR2 is FQNEAQ. After removal of 8 bases from V and 2 bases from J, the junction contained 1 base not matched to a gene. This CDR3 spans 13 amino acids. The CDR3 region has the DNA TGTGCCAGCCGACTAGCGGGGGCCTACGAGCAGTACTTC. It specifies CASRLAGAYEQYF. Together with reference TRBV7-8 and TRBJ2-7, the CDR3 gives the full variable domain: GAGVSQSPRYKVAKRGQDVALRCDPISGHVSLFWYQQALGQGPEFLTYFQNEAQLDKSGLPSDRFFAERPEGSVSTLKIQRTQQEDSAVYLCASRLAGAYEQYFGPGTRLTVT.

The genes are TRBV7-7 and TRBJ2-7, with TRBD1 matching over 10 bases. With V trimmed by 3 bases and J by 5 bases, 10 bases remained unmatched. The CDR3 runs to 16 residues. CDR1 and CDR2 from the germline V gene are SSHAT and FNYEAQ (reference sequence). The DNA of the CDR3 is TGTGCCAGCAGCTTGGAGTGGGACAGGGGTTTGGACGAGCAGTACTTC. Translation gives CASSLEWDRGLDEQYF.

This chain connects TRBV11-3 to TRBJ2-5; TRBD2 might be the D (6 bases). CDR3 length: 16 residues. Germline CDR1 reads SGHNT; CDR2 reads YENEEA. V was pared by 0 bases and J by 4 bases, with 15 bases between. The DNA of the CDR3 is TGTGCCAGCAGCTTAGAGTTAGCGGCTAGCCTAGAGACCCAGTACTTC. It codes for CASSLELAASLETQYF.

The rearrangement joins TRBV29-1 to TRBJ1-2; D unclear. Looked up from germline, CDR1 is SQVTM and CDR2 is ANQGSEA. This CDR3 has 12 residues. Trimming shortened V by 3 bases and J by 4 bases, and 9 bases separated the two germline ends. Here the CDR3 reads CSVDLGRYGYTF. The DNA for the CDR3 is TGCAGCGTTGATCTGGGCCGCTATGGCTACACCTTC.

The chain employs TRBV29-1 and TRBJ2-6; D not resolved. V gave up 5 bases and J gave up 2 bases, with 13 bases separating them. The CDR3 runs to 15 residues. Germline assignment: CDR1 SQVTM and CDR2 ANQGSEA. In DNA form, the CDR3 reads TGCAGCGTTCTCGGCCTTGGGCCTGGGGCCAACGTCCTGACTTTC. Its protein is CSVLGLGPGANVLTF.

The V gene is TRBV10-1, the J gene TRBJ2-2; D might be TRBD2 (5 bases). CDR1 WNHNN and CDR2 SYGVQD come from the germline V gene (reference sequence). Trimming pared 3 bases from V and 6 bases from J, leaving 11 bases between. The CDR3 spans 14 residues. In nucleotides, the CDR3 is TGCGCCAGCAGTGATCCGGGGAAAGCCGGGGAGCTGTTTTTT. Protein sequence: CASSDPGKAGELFF.

The rearrangement joins TRBV27 to TRBJ1-6; a possible D gene is TRBD1 (6 bases). The CDR3 has 20 residues. The germline gives CDR1 MNHEY, CDR2 SMNVEV (reference sequence). V lost 5 bases to trimming and J lost 1 base, with 24 bases between them. As DNA, the CDR3 is TGTGCCAGCAGTCCAACCGGGATAGGGGGTATTAGGTCCTATAATTCACCCCTCCACTTT. Protein product: CASSPTGIGGIRSYNSPLHF.

V is TRBV25-1 and J is TRBJ1-5; TRBD1 is a possible D gene (6 bases). V lost 2 bases to trimming and J lost 9 bases, with 14 bases between them. CDR1 and CDR2 from the germline V gene are MGHDK and SYGVNS. This CDR3 region has 14 residues. In DNA, the CDR3 is TGTGCCAGCAGTGAAGGGGGGGCCTTACGGCCCCAGCATTTT. Translating it yields CASSEGGALRPQHF.

This chain joins TRBV2 and TRBJ1-5, with D perhaps matching TRBD1 (5 bases). CDR3 length: 15 amino acids. Per germline, CDR1 SNHLY and CDR2 FYNNEI. Trimming took 4 bases from V and 7 from J, leaving 17 bases between them. Here the CDR3 DNA reads TGTGCCAGCAGTGGTCAGGGCCTTTTCGGGCAGCCCCAGCATTTT. Its protein product is CASSGQGLFGQPQHF.

This rearrangement joins TRBV9 to TRBJ2-1, with TRBD2 matching over 9 bases. The germline CDR1 and CDR2 sequences are SGDLS and YYNGEE. The ends lost 4 bases at V and 4 bases at J; junction bases unmatched: 9. The CDR3 covers 16 residues. The chain's CDR3 is CASSSRSSGEYNEQFF. CDR3 in DNA: TGTGCCAGCAGCTCTCGATCTAGCGGGGAATACAATGAGCAGTTCTTC.

This chain connects TRBV28 to TRBJ2-7, with D possibly TRBD1 on 6 matching bases. This CDR3 is built from 14 residues. V lost 6 bases, J lost 6 bases, and 18 bases lay in between. CDR1 is MDHEN and CDR2 is SYDVKM in the germline V gene. DNA of the CDR3: TGTGCCAGCAGGAAAACAGGGATCCCCGGCGAGCAGTACTTC. As protein: CASRKTGIPGEQYF.

The rearrangement uses TRBV7-9 and TRBJ1-4, with D maybe TRBD1 (5 bases). Trimming shortened V by 2 bases and J by 5 bases, and 9 bases separated the two germline ends. In germline, CDR1 is SEHNR, CDR2 FQNEAQ (reference sequence). This CDR3 spans 14 amino acids. The CDR3 DNA sequence: TGTGCCAGCAGCTTAACAGGCCGGAATGAAAAACTGTTTTTT. Protein product: CASSLTGRNEKLFF.

The chain employs TRBV4-2 and TRBJ2-1; TRBD1 matches 10 bases. Trimming removed 3 bases from V and 9 bases from J; junction bases left unmatched: 14. This CDR3 is 17 amino acids long. The germline gives CDR1 LGHNA, CDR2 YNFKEQ. Here the CDR3 DNA reads TGTGCCAGCAGCCAGACAAGGATAGGACAGGGGGTTGGTGAGCAGTTCTTC. Translated: CASSQTRIGQGVGEQFF.

This clone was recorded once. This chain connects TRBV30 to TRBJ2-3; 12 nucleotides line up with TRBD2. V shed 3 bases and J 2 bases; nucleotides not matched to a gene: 6. Germline V lookup: CDR1 GTSNPN, CDR2 SVGIG (reference sequence). This CDR3 comprises 16 residues. CDR3 loop: CAWSSGLAGHTDTQYF. The CDR3, as DNA: TGTGCCTGGAGCTCCGGACTAGCGGGGCACACAGATACGCAGTATTTT.

The chain recombines TRBV9 with TRBJ2-7; TRBD1 matches at 7 bases. CDR3 length: 14 amino acids. Germline V gene lookup returns CDR1 SGDLS and CDR2 YYNGEE. After removal of 3 bases from V and 3 bases from J, the junction contained 6 bases not matched to a gene. The CDR3 is CASSGGQVGYEQYF. The CDR3 nucleotides are TGTGCCAGCAGCGGCGGACAGGTCGGCTACGAGCAGTACTTC.

The chain joins TRBV28 to TRBJ2-7; no clear D. The CDR3 totals 13 residues. V was trimmed by 4 bases and J by 5 bases, leaving 12 bases between them. Germline V gene lookup returns CDR1 MDHEN and CDR2 SYDVKM. The CDR3 spells CASSSARRDEQYF. The CDR3, as DNA: TGTGCCAGCAGTTCGGCTAGGCGAGACGAGCAGTACTTC.

The chain has TRBV5-1 and TRBJ2-7, with TRBD2 matching over 7 bases. Germline-derived CDR1 and CDR2 are SGHRS and YFSETQ. V lost 4 bases and J lost 7; bases outside the gene matches: 11. CDR3 size: 14 residues. Here the CDR3 DNA reads TGCGCCAGCAGCCCGCCGAGCGGGGCGAGGGAGCAGTACTTC. This encodes CASSPPSGAREQYF.

V gene TRBV6-5 combines with J gene TRBJ1-1, with a weak D call TRBD1 (5 bases). The germline V gene encodes CDR1 MNHEY and CDR2 SVGAGI. V was shortened by 0 bases and J by 0 bases, with 8 bases between the two germline ends. The CDR3 runs to 15 residues. CDR3 DNA sequence: TGTGCCAGCAGTTACTCGGGCAGGGTGAACACTGAAGCTTTCTTT. It yields the protein CASSYSGRVNTEAFF.

The chain couples TRBV5-8 to TRBJ2-3, with 10 bases fitting TRBD2. The V and J ends lost 1 base and 7 bases, in that order; junction bases with no gene match: 6. The CDR3 is 15 residues long. Looked up from germline, CDR1 is SGHTS and CDR2 is YDEGEE. The CDR3 reads CASSLQREGINTQYF. The CDR3 DNA is TGTGCCAGCAGCTTGCAGCGGGAGGGAATAAATACGCAGTATTTT. Based on the CDR3 plus reference TRBV5-8 and TRBJ2-3, the full variable domain is EAGVTQSPTHLIKTRGQQATLRCSPISGHTSVYWYQQALGLGLQFLLWYDEGEERNRGNFPPRFSGRQFPNYSSELNVNALELEDSALYLCASSLQREGINTQYFGPGTRLTVL.

The rearrangement links TRBV30 to TRBJ2-5, with D perhaps matching TRBD1 (5 bases). CDR3 length: 12 residues. Germline V lookup: CDR1 GTSNPN, CDR2 SVGIG (reference sequence). V was clipped by 4 bases and J by 5 bases, with 11 bases between them. In DNA, the CDR3 is TGTGCCTGGACAGGGAACTGGGAGACCCAGTACTTC. Its protein product is CAWTGNWETQYF.

This CDR3 is CASSPVQGELGTQYF. In DNA, the CDR3 is TGTGCCAGCTCACCAGTACAGGGAGAGTTAGGTACGCAGTATTTT. The V gene is TRBV18, the J gene TRBJ2-3; D may be TRBD1 (6 bases). Trimming took off 2 bases at V and 8 bases at J, with 17 bases between the two ends. There are 15 residues in the CDR3. Germline CDR1 is KGHSH and CDR2 is LQKENI. The full variable domain, with the rest looked up from reference TRBV18 and TRBJ2-3, is NAGVMQNPRHLVRRRGQEARLRCSPMKGHSHVYWYRQLPEEGLKFMVYLQKENIIDESGMPKERFSAEFPKEGPSILRIQQVVRGDSAAYFCASSPVQGELGTQYFGPGTRLTVL.

The V and J genes are TRBV2 and TRBJ2-5, with D perhaps TRBD1 (5 bases). The germline V gene has CDR1 SNHLY and CDR2 FYNNEI. The CDR3 has 13 amino acids. V lost 9 bases to trimming and J lost 3 bases, with 14 bases between them. The CDR3 coding sequence is TGTGCCAGTCAAAGGGGCAGGGAAGAGACCCAGTACTTC. Encoded protein: CASQRGREETQYF.